Below, 8 T cell receptor beta chains from the same sample are listed, as sequenced in a study of vaccination and CD4 T cells after COVID-19. These receptors have no identified antigens. Cultured CD4+ T-cell DNA underwent Oncomine TCR Beta short-read sequencing. Via MiXCR, TCRdb re-called the PCR reads, giving one row per CDR3 protein. The data hold some 11,000 distinct CDR3 sequences, with approximately 49% observed a single time. Noted treatment: approximately 10-day PBMC culture with coronavirus spike peptide pools or control peptides (ViraFEST assay). The sequenced sample was CD4+ T cells from blood, cultured in vitro. Receptor source: a human donor who had recovered from COVID-19.

This rearrangement joins TRBV9 to TRBJ2-5; 8 bases fit TRBD2. CDR3 length equals 14 residues. Germline CDR1 reads SGDLS; CDR2 reads YYNGEE. Trimming took 4 bases from V and 5 from J; bases not matched to a gene: 7. CDR3 sequence: CASSSGGVGETQYF. In DNA, the CDR3 is TGTGCCAGCAGCTCGGGAGGGGTAGGGGAGACCCAGTACTTC.

This rearrangement joins TRBV20-1 to TRBJ2-7; 12 bases match TRBD2. The CDR3 contains 15 residues. The trim removed 5 bases at V and 0 bases at J, leaving 5 bases unmatched. Germline loops: CDR1 DFQATT, CDR2 SNEGSKA (reference sequence). CDR3 DNA: TGCAGTGCTCCTGGACTAGCGGGGAGCTCCTACGAGCAGTACTTC. Its protein product is CSAPGLAGSSYEQYF.

This clonotype was seen a few times. The chain couples TRBV2 to TRBJ2-7; D is uncertain. CDR3 length: 11 amino acids. Germline CDR1 is SNHLY and CDR2 is FYNNEI. The ends were cut back, 4 bases at V and 7 bases at J, with 8 bases in the middle. This CDR3 reads CASSANIEQYF. The CDR3, as DNA: TGTGCCAGCAGTGCCAATATAGAGCAGTACTTC. The variable domain in full, with the rest retrieved from reference TRBV2 and TRBJ2-7, is EPEVTQTPSHQVTQMGQEVILRCVPISNHLYFYWYRQILGQKVEFLVSFYNNEISEKSEIFDDQFSVERPDGSNFTLKIRSTKLEDSAMYFCASSANIEQYFGPGTRLTVT.

The V and J genes are TRBV6-2 or TRBV6-3 and TRBJ2-1, with 8 bases aligning to TRBD1. Germline trimming cut 4 bases from V and 7 bases from J; bases unmatched to any gene: 3. The CDR3 has 13 amino acids. Looked up from germline, CDR1 is MNHEY and CDR2 is SVGEGT. This chain's CDR3 is CASSWTGKNEQFF. CDR3 nucleotides: TGTGCCAGCAGTTGGACAGGGAAGAATGAGCAGTTCTTC.

This clonotype was detected a few times. This chain links TRBV20-1 with TRBJ2-2, with unresolved D. The germline V and J ends were trimmed by 5 bases and 1 base, with 11 bases remaining between them. The CDR3 consists of 14 residues. Germline V lookup: CDR1 DFQATT, CDR2 SNEGSKA (reference sequence). The CDR3 is CSAPPARNTGELFF. CDR3 coding DNA: TGCAGTGCTCCTCCGGCCAGGAACACCGGGGAGCTGTTTTTT.

The chain uses TRBV7-2 and TRBJ1-2; D gene ambiguous. V lost 5 bases and J 3 bases, leaving 16 bases between the germline ends. CDR3 length: 15 residues. In germline, CDR1 is SGHTA, CDR2 FQGNSA. CDR3 DNA: TGTGCCAGCAGCCTAATCCAGCCAGTATACTATGGCTACACCTTC. This sequence encodes CASSLIQPVYYGYTF.

The chain uses TRBV12-3 or TRBV12-4 and TRBJ1-1, with D uncertain. This CDR3 has 12 residues. The V and J ends lost 8 bases and 6 bases respectively, with 13 bases between them. The CDR3 DNA sequence: TGTGCCAGCTGCGTCTCTCGCGCTGAAGCTTTCTTT. It yields the protein CASCVSRAEAFF.

The genes are TRBV24-1 and TRBJ2-5; a possible D gene is TRBD1 (6 bases). This CDR3 contains 13 residues. V gave up 6 bases and J gave up 4 bases, with 11 bases separating them. The germline gives CDR1 KGHDR, CDR2 SFDVKD. This CDR3 reads CATSRGGGETQYF. CDR3 bases: TGTGCCACCAGTCGAGGGGGTGGAGAGACCCAGTACTTC.